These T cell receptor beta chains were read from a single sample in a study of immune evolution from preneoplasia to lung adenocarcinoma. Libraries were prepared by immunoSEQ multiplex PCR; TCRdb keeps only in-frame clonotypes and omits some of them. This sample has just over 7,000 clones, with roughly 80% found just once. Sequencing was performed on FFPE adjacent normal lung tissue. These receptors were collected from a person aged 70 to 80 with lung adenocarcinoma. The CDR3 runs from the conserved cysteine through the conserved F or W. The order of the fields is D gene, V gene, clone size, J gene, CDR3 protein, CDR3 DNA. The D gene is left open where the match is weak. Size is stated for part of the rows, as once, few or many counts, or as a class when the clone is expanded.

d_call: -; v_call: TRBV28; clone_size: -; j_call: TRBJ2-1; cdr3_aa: CASSLGSRAKEQFF; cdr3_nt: TGTGCCAGCAGTTTAGGGAGTCGGGCCAAGGAGCAGTTCTTC
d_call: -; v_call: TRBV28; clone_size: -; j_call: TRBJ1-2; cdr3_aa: CASSLGRDYGYTF; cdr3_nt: TGTGCCAGCAGTTTAGGTCGGGACTATGGCTACACCTTC
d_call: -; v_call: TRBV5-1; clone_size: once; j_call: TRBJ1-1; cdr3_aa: CASSLQIGLREGTEAFF; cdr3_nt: TGCGCCAGCAGCCTACAGATAGGACTCCGAGAGGGCACTGAAGCTTTCTTT
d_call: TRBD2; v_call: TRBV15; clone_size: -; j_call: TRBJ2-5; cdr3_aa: CATSRDWGLKDQETQYF; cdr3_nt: TGTGCCACCAGCAGAGATTGGGGACTAAAAGACCAAGAGACCCAGTACTTC
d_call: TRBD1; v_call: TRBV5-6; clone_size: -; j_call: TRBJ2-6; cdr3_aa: CASRTGVGGANVLTF; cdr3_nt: TGTGCCAGCAGAACAGGGGTTGGTGGGGCCAACGTCCTGACTTTC
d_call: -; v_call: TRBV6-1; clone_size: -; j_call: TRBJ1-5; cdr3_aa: CASGGPPTGWSQHF; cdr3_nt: TGTGCCAGCGGAGGCCCTCCCACGGGCTGGTCCCAGCATTTT
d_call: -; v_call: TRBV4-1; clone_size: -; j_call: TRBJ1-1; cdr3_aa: CASSPKDQGYLAEAFF; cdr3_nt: TGCGCCAGCAGCCCCAAGGATCAGGGTTATCTCGCAGAAGCTTTCTTT
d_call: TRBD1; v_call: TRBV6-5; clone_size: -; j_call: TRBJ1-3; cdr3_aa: CASSTGVGNTIYF; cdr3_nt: TGTGCCAGCAGCACAGGGGTCGGAAACACCATATATTTT
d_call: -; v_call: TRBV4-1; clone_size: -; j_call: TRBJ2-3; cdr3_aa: CASSQGHSSTTDTQYF; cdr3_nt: TGCGCCAGCAGCCAAGGGCACTCCTCAACCACAGATACGCAGTATTTT
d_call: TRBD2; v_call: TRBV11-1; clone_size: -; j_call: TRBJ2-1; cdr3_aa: CASRSRTSGGGPRLFF; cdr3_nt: TGTGCCAGCAGAAGCCGGACTAGCGGGGGAGGCCCCCGTCTGTTCTTC
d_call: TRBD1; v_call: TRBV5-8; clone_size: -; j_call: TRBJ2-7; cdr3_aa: CASSLRGREQYF; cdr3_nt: TGTGCCAGCAGCCTCAGGGGGCGCGAGCAGTACTTC
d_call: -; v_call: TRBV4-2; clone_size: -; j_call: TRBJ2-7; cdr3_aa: CASSQDPLAYEQYF; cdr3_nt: TGTGCCAGCAGCCAAGATCCACTAGCCTACGAGCAGTACTTC
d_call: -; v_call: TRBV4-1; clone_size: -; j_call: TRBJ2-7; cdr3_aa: CASSLYRDSYEQYF; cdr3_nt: TGCGCCAGCAGCCTATACCGGGACTCCTACGAGCAGTACTTC
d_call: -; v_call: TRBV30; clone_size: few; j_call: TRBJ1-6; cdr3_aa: CAGRGEYNSPLHF; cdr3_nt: TGTGCCGGGAGGGGGGAGTATAATTCACCCCTCCACTTT
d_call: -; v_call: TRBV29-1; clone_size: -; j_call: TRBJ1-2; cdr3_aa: CSVEDLNYGYTF; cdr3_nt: TGCAGCGTTGAAGACCTTAACTATGGCTACACCTTC
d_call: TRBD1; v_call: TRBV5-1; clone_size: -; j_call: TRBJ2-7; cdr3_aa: CASSAGQGFEQYF; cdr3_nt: TGCGCCAGCAGCGCGGGACAGGGGTTCGAGCAGTACTTC
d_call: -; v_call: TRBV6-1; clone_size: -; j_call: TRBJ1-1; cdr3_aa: CASRTYWEGGAFF; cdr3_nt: TGTGCCAGCAGAACCTACTGGGAAGGGGGAGCTTTCTTT
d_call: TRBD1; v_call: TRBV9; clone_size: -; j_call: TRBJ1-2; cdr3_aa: CASSVMPLQGAEGYTF; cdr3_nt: TGTGCCAGCAGCGTAATGCCCTTACAGGGGGCGGAGGGCTACACCTTC
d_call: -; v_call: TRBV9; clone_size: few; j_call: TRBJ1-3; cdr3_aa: CASSVGIGETIYF; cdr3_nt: TGTGCCAGCAGCGTAGGCATTGGTGAGACCATATATTTT
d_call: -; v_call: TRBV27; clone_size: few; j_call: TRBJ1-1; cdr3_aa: CASTQAESAEAFF; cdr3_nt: TGTGCCAGCACTCAGGCAGAAAGCGCTGAAGCTTTCTTT
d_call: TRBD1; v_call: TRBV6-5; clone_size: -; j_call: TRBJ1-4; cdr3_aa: CASSYSRQGEKLFF; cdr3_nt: TGTGCCAGCAGTTACTCCCGACAGGGTGAAAAACTGTTTTTT
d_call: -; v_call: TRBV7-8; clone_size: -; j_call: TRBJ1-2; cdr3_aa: CASSYDRFYGYTF; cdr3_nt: TGTGCCAGCAGCTACGACAGATTCTATGGCTACACCTTC
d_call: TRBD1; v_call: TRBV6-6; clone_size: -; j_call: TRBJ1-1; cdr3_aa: CASSYSGTVNTEAFF; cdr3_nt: TGTGCCAGCAGTTACTCTGGGACAGTGAACACTGAAGCTTTCTTT
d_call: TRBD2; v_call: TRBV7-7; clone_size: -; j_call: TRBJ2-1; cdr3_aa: CASSLNSGGSPLGNEQFF; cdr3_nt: TGTGCTAGCAGCTTAAACTCGGGCGGGAGTCCCTTGGGGAATGAGCAGTTCTTC
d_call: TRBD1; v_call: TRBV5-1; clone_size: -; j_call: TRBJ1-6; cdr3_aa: CASRSGDRSYNSPLHF; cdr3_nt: TGCGCCAGCAGATCAGGGGACAGGTCCTATAATTCACCCCTCCACTTT
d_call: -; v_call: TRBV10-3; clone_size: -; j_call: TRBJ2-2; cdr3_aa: CAISELTGELFF; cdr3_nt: TGTGCCATCAGTGAGCTTACCGGGGAGCTGTTTTTT
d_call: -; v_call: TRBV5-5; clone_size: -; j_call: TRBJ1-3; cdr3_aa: CASSLEWGASGNTIYF; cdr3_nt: TGTGCCAGCAGCTTGGAATGGGGAGCCTCTGGAAACACCATATATTTT
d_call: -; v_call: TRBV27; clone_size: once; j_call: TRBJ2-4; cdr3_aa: CASSFGGAKNIQYF; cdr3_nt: TGTGCCAGCAGTTTTGGGGGGGCCAAAAACATTCAGTACTTC
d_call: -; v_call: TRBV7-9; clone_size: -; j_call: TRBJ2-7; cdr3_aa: CASSPPGGPWEQYF; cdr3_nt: TGTGCCAGCAGCCCCCCGGGGGGCCCGTGGGAGCAGTACTTC
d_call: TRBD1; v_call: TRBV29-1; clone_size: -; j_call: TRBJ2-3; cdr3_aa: CSVEGQTTDTQYF; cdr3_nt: TGCAGCGTTGAGGGACAGACCACAGATACGCAGTATTTT
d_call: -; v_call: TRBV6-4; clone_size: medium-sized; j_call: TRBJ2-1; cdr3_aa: CASSSDLSSYNEQFF; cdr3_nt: TGTGCCAGCAGCTCGGACTTGAGCTCCTACAATGAGCAGTTCTTC
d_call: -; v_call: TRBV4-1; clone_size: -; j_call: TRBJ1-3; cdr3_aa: CASSQYLIQEGNTIYF; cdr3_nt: TGCGCCAGCAGCCAATATCTGATCCAGGAGGGAAACACCATATATTTT
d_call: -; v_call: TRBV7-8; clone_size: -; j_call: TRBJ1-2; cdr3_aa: CASSPHRVPIYGYTF; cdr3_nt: TGTGCCAGCAGCCCCCACAGGGTCCCTATATATGGCTACACCTTC
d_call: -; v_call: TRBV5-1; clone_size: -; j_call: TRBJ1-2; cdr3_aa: CASSQDRNGYTF; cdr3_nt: TGCGCCAGCAGCCAAGACAGGAATGGCTACACCTTC
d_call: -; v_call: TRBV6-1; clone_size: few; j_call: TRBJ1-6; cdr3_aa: CAGTGGASNSPLHF; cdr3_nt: TGTGCCGGAACCGGGGGCGCAAGTAATTCACCCCTCCACTTT
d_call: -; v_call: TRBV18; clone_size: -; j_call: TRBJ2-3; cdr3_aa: CASSRSVISTDTQYF; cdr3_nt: TGTGCCAGCTCACGATCAGTCATAAGCACAGATACGCAGTATTTT
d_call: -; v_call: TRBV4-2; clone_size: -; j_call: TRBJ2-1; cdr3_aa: CASSQGTSANEQFF; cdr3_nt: TGTGCCAGCAGCCAAGGGACGTCGGCGAATGAGCAGTTCTTC
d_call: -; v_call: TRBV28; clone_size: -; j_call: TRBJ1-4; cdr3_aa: CASSLSPGPLNEKLFF; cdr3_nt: TGTGCCAGCAGCCTTAGCCCAGGTCCACTTAATGAAAAACTGTTTTTT
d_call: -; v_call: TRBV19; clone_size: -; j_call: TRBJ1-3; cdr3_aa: CASSLRDQTAGNTIYF; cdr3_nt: TGTGCCAGTAGTCTACGAGACCAGACGGCAGGAAACACCATATATTTT
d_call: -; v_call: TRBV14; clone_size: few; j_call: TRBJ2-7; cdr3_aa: CASSHEPYEQYF; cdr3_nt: TGTGCCAGCAGCCATGAACCCTACGAGCAGTACTTC
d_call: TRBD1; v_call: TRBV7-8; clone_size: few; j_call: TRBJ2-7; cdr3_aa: CASRGTAYEQYF; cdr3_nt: TGTGCCAGCCGTGGGACAGCCTACGAGCAGTACTTC
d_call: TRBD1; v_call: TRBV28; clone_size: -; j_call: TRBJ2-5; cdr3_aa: CASSPRDRQETQYF; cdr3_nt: TGTGCCAGCAGTCCGAGGGACAGGCAAGAGACCCAGTACTTC
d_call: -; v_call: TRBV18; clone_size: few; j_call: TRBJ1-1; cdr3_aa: CASSRAGGAAEAFF; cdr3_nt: TGTGCCAGCTCACGTGCGGGGGGCGCGGCTGAAGCTTTCTTT
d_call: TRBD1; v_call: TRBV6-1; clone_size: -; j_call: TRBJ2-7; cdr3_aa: CASSMDGTELYEQYF; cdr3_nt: TGTGCCAGCAGTATGGACGGGACAGAGTTATACGAGCAGTACTTC
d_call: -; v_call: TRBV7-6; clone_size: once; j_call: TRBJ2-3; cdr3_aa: CASSLILDTQYF; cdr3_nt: TGTGCCAGCAGCTTAATTCTAGATACGCAGTATTTT
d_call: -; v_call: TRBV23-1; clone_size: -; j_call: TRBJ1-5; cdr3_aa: CASSHRDNSNQPQHF; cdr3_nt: TGCGCCAGCAGTCATCGCGACAATAGCAATCAGCCCCAGCATTTT
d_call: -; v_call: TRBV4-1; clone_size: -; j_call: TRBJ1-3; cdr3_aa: CASSQDGTAYVYF; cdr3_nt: TGCGCCAGCAGCCAGGACGGGACCGCTTACGTATATTTT